This paragraph reports one TCR beta chain. Its antigen is still unknown. These data come from a study of glioma-infiltrating T cells after dendritic cell vaccination. The CDR3 spans 13 residues. CDR1 is MNHNY, CDR2 SVGAGI, per germline (reference sequence). Trimming removed 5 bases from V and 7 bases from J, with 12 bases in between. Sequencing was performed with immunoSEQ multiplex PCR; in TCRdb, only in-frame clones are kept and a portion is missing. The sample lists roughly 82,000 clones, roughly 89% seen once, with roughly 3.2% in the top ten. Study-wide points: Higher TCR clonality did not directly relate to longer survival.

This clonotype was obtained from a human donor with glioblastoma. V usage is TRBV6-6 and J usage is TRBJ1-5, with a weak D call TRBD1 (5 bases). Source: blood, taken before dendritic cell vaccination. The CDR3 protein is CASSRLSGQPQHF. CDR3 DNA: TGTGCCAGCAGTCGACTTTCAGGGCAGCCCCAGCATTTT.